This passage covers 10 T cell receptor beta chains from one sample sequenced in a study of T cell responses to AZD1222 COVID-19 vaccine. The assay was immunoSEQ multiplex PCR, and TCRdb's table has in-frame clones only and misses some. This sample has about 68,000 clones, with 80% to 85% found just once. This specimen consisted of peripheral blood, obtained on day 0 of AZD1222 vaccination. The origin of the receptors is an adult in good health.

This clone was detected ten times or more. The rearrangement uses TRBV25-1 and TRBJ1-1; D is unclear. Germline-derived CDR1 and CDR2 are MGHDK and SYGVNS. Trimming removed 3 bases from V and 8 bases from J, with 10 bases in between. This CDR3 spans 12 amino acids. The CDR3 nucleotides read TGTGCCAGCAGTGATACATGGTCGGAAGCTTTCTTT. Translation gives CASSDTWSEAFF.

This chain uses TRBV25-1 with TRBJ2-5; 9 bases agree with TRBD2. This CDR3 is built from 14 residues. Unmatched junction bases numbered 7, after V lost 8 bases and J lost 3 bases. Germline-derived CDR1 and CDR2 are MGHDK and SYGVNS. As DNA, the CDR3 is TGTGCCAGCGGACCGGGACTAGCAAAAGAGACCCAGTACTTC. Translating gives CASGPGLAKETQYF.

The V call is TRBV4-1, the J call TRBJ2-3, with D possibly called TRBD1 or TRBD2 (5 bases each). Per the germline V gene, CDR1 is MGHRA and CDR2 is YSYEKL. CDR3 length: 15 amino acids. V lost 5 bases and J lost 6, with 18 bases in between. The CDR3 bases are TGCGCCAGCAGCGGGCTTGGGCTAGCAGGGGATACGCAGTATTTT. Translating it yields CASSGLGLAGDTQYF.

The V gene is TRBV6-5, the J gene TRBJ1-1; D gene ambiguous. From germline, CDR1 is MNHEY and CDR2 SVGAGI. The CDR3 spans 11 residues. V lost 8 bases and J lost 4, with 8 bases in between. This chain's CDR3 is CASRELTEAFF. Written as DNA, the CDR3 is TGTGCCAGCCGGGAGCTCACTGAAGCTTTCTTT.

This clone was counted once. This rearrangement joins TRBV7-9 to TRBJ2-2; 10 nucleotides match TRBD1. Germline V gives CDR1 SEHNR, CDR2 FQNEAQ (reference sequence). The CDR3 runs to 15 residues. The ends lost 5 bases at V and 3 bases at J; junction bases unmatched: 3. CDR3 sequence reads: CASSPGQGDTGELFF. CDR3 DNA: TGTGCCAGCAGCCCTGGACAGGGGGACACCGGGGAGCTGTTTTTT.

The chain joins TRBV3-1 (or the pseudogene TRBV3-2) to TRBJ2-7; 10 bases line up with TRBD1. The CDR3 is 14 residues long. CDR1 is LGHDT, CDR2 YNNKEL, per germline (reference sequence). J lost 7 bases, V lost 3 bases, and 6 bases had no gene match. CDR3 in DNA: TGTGCCAGCAGCCAGGGACAGGGGATGGGGGAGCAGTACTTC. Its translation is CASSQGQGMGEQYF.

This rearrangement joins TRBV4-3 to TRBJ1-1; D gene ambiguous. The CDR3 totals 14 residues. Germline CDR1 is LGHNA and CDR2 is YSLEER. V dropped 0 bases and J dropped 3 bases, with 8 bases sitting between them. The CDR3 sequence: CASSQDHGDTEAFF. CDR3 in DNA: TGCGCCAGCAGCCAAGATCACGGGGACACTGAAGCTTTCTTT.

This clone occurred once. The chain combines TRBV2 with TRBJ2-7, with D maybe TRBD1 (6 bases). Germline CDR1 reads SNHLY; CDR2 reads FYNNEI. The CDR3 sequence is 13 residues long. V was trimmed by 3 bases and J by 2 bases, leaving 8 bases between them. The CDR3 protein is CASSEAGAYEQYF. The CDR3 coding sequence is TGTGCCAGCAGTGAGGCAGGGGCCTACGAGCAGTACTTC.

The CDR3 region is CASSPHRDRVGGYTF. The CDR3 DNA is TGTGCCAGCAGTCCCCACCGGGACAGGGTCGGTGGCTACACCTTC. This chain joins TRBV6-6 and TRBJ1-2; 9 bases are shared with TRBD1. The V and J ends lost 5 bases and 7 bases, in that order; junction bases with no gene match: 11. The CDR3 covers 15 residues. Germline V lookup: CDR1 MNHNY, CDR2 SVGAGI (reference sequence).

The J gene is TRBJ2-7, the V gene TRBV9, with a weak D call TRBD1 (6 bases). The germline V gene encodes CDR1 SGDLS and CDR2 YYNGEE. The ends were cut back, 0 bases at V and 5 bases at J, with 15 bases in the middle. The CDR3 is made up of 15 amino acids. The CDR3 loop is CASSVGYTGRNEQYF. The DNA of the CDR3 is TGTGCCAGCAGCGTAGGTTACACAGGGCGAAACGAGCAGTACTTC.